The present T cell receptor (beta chain) was sequenced within a study of blood T cell repertoires in COVID-19. Study at large: COVID-19 samples, acute and convalescent, were from the United States, Italy and Spain.

Sequenced by immunoSEQ multiplex PCR; TCRdb stores in-frame clones only, minus some. The table has tens of thousands of clones, roughly 70% seen once. Per the germline V gene, CDR1 is MNHEY and CDR2 is SMNVEV (reference sequence). The CDR3 spans 15 residues. V was pared by 5 bases and J by 0 bases, with 4 bases of the junction left unmatched. This clonotype originated in a man between 65 and 80 years old with acute or convalescent COVID-19. The chain carries TRBV27 and TRBJ1-5; 7 bases line up with TRBD1. The specimen was peripheral blood. CDR3 DNA sequence: TGTGCCAGCAGTCCGGACAGGACTAGCAATCAGCCCCAGCATTTT. Amino acids: CASSPDRTSNQPQHF.